This TCR beta chain was profiled in a study of blood T cell repertoires in COVID-19. Study-level information: PBMCs, B-cell-depleted T cells, or T cells were the source of the cDNA or gDNA that made up the material.

TCRdb keeps only in-frame clones here, not all; method: immunoSEQ multiplex PCR. This table holds fewer than 250,000 clones, 65% to 90% found once. This CDR3 spans 14 amino acids. Germline lookup yields CDR1 GTSNPN and CDR2 SVGIG (reference sequence). V was trimmed by 0 bases and J by 1 base, leaving 6 bases between them. The material sequenced was PBMCs or T cells enriched from blood (not recorded which). The sequence derives from a woman between 45 and 65 years old with acute COVID-19. The V and J genes are TRBV30 and TRBJ2-2; D remains unclear. CDR3 sequence reads: CAWSVLRNTGELFF. Written as DNA, the CDR3 is TGTGCCTGGAGTGTACTCCGGAACACCGGGGAGCTGTTTTTT.